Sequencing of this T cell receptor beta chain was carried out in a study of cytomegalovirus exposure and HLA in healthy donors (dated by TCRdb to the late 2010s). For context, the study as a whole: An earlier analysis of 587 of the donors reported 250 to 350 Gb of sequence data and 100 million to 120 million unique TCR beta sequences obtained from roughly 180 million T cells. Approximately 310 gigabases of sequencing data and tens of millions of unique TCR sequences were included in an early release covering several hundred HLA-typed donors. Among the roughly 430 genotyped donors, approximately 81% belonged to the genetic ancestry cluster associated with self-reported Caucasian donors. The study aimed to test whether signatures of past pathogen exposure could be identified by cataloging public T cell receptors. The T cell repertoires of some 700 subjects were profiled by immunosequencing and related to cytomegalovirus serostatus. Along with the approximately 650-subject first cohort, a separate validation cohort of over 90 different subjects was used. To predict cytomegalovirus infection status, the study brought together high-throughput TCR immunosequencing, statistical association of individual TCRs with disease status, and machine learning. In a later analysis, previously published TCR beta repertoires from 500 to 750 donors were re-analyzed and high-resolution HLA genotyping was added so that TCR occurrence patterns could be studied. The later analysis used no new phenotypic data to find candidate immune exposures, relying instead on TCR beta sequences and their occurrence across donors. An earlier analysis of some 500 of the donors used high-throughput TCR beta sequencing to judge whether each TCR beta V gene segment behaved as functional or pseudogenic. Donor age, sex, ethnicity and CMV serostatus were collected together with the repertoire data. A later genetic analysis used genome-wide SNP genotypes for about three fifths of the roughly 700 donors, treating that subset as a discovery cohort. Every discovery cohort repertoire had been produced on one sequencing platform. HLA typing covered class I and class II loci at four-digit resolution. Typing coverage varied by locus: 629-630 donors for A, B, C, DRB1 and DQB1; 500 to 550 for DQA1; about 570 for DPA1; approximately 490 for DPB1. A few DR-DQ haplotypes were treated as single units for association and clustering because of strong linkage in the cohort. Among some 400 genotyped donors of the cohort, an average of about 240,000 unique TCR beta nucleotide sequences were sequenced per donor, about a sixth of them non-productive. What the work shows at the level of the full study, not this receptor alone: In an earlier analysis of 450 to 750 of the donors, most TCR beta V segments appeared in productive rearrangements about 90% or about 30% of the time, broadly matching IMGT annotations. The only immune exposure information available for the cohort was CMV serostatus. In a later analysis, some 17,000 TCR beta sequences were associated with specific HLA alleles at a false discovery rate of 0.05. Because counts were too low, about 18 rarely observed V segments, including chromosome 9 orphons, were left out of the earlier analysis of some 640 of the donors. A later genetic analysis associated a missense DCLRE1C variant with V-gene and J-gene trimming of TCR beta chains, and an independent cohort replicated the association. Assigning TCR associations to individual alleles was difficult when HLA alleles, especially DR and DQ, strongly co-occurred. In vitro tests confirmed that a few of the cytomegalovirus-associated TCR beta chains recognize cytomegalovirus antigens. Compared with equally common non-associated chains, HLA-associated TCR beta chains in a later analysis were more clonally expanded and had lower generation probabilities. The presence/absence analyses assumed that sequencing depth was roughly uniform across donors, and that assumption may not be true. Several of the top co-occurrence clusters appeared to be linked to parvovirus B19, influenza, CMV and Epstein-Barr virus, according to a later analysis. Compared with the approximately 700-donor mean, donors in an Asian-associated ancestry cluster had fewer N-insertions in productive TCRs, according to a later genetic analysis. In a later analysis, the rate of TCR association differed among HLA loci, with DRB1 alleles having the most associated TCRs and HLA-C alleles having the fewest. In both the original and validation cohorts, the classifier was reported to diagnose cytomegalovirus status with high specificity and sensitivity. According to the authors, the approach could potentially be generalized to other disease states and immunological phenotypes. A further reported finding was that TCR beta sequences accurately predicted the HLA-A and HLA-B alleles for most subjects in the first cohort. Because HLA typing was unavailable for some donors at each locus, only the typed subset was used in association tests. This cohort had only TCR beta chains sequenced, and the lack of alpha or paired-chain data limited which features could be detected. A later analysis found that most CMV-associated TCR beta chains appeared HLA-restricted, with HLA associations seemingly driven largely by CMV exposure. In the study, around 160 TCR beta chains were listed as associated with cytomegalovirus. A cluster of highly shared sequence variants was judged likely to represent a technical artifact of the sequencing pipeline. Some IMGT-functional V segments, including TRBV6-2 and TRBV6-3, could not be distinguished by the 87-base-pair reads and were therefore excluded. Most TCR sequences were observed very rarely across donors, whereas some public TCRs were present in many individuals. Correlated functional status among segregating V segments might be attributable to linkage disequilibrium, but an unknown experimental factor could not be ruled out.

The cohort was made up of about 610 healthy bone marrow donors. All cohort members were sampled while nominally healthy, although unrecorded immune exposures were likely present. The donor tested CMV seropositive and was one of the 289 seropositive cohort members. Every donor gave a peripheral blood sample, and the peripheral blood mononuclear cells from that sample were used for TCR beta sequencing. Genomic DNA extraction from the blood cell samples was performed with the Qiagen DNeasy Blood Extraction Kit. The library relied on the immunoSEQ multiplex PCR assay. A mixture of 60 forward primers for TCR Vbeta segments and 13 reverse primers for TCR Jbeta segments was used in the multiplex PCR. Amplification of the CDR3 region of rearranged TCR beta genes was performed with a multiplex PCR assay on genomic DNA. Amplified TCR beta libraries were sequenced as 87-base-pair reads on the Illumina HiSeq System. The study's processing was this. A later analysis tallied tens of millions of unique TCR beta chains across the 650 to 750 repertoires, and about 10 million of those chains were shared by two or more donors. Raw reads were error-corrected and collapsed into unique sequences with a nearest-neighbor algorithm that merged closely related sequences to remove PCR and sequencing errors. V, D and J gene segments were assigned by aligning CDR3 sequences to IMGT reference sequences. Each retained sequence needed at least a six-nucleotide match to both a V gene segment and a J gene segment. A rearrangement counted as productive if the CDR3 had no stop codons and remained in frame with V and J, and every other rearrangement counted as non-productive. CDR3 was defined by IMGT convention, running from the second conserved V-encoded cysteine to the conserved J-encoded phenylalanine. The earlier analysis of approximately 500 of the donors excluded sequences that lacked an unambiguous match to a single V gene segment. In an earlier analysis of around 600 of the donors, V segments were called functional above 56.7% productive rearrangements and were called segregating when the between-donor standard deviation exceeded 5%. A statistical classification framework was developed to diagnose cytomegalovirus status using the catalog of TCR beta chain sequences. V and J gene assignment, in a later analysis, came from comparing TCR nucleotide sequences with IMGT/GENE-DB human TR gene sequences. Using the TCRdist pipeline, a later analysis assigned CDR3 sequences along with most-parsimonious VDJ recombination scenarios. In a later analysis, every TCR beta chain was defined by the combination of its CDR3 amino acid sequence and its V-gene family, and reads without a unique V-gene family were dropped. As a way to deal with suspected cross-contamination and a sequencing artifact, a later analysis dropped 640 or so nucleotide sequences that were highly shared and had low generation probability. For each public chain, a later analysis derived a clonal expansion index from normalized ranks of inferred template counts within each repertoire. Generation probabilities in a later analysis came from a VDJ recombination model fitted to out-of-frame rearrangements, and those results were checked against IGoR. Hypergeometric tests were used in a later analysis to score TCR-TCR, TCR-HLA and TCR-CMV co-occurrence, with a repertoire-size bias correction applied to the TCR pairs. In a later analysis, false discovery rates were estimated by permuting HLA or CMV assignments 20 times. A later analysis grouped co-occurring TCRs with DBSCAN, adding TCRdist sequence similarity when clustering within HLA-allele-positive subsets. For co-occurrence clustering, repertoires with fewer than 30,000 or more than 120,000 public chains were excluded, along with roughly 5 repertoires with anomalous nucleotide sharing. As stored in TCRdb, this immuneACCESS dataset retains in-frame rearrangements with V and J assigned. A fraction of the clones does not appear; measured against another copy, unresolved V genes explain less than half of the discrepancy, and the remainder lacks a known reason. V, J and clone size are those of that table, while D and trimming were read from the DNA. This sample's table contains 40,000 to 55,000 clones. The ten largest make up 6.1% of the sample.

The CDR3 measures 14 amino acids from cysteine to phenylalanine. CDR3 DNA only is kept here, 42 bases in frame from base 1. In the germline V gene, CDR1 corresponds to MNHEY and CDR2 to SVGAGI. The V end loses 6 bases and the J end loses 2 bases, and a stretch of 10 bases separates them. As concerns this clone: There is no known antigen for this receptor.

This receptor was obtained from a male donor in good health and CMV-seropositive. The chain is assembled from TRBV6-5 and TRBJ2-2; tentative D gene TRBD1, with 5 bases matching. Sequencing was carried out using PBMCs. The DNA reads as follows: TGTGCCAGCAGGTGGACACTTAACACCGGGGAGCTGTTTTTT. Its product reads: CASRWTLNTGELFF.